These T cell receptor beta chains were read from a single sample in a study of brain T cells in children with intractable seizures. The assay was immunoSEQ multiplex PCR, and TCRdb's table has in-frame clones only and misses some. The table records 340,000 or so clones, over 85% of them present only once. Sequences were derived from peripheral blood, sampled 4 to 6 months after surgery. These TCRs come from a boy younger than two with tuberous sclerosis and intractable seizures. The CDR3 runs from the conserved cysteine through the conserved F or W. The D gene is left open where the match is weak. Clone size, where shown, is once, few, many, or a class for clones that have expanded.

CDR3 protein: CASTTSGTTNTEAFF
CDR3 DNA: TGTGCCAGCACGACGAGCGGCACTACGAACACTGAAGCTTTCTTT
D gene: -
CDR3 length: 15
V gene: TRBV9
clone size: once
J gene: TRBJ1-1

CDR3 protein: CASSRTGGRTDTQYF
CDR3 DNA: TGTGCCAGCAGCCGGACAGGGGGCCGGACAGATACGCAGTATTTT
D gene: TRBD1
CDR3 length: 15
V gene: TRBV6-4
clone size: -
J gene: TRBJ2-3

CDR3 protein: CASSMEGRSYNEQFF
CDR3 DNA: TGTGCCAGTAGTATGGAGGGCAGGTCCTACAATGAGCAGTTCTTC
D gene: -
CDR3 length: 15
V gene: TRBV19
clone size: -
J gene: TRBJ2-1

CDR3 protein: CASSEQGVGYTF
CDR3 DNA: TGTGCCAGCAGTGAACAGGGGGTTGGCTACACCTTC
D gene: TRBD1
CDR3 length: 12
V gene: TRBV2
clone size: -
J gene: TRBJ1-2

CDR3 protein: CASSLVRGPLGNTIYF
CDR3 DNA: TGTGCCAGCAGCTTAGTAAGGGGGCCATTAGGAAACACCATATATTTT
D gene: TRBD1
CDR3 length: 16
V gene: TRBV11-2
clone size: -
J gene: TRBJ1-3

CDR3 protein: CATSDSTVNEQYF
CDR3 DNA: TGTGCCACCAGTGATTCTACGGTTAACGAGCAGTACTTC
D gene: -
CDR3 length: 13
V gene: TRBV24-1
clone size: once
J gene: TRBJ2-7

CDR3 protein: CASSTHRGNTGELFF
CDR3 DNA: TGTGCCAGTAGTACCCACAGGGGTAACACCGGGGAGCTGTTTTTT
D gene: TRBD1
CDR3 length: 15
V gene: TRBV19
clone size: -
J gene: TRBJ2-2

CDR3 protein: CASSPRSSGSYEQYF
CDR3 DNA: TGTGCCAGCAGCCCCCGATCTAGCGGGAGCTACGAGCAGTACTTC
D gene: TRBD2
CDR3 length: 15
V gene: TRBV9
clone size: once
J gene: TRBJ2-7

CDR3 protein: CASSSGQGNAEAFF
CDR3 DNA: TGTGCCAGCAGCTCCGGACAGGGGAACGCTGAAGCTTTCTTT
D gene: TRBD1
CDR3 length: 14
V gene: TRBV7-3
clone size: -
J gene: TRBJ1-1

CDR3 protein: CATSRDRAVSNYGYTF
CDR3 DNA: TGTGCCACCAGCAGAGATCGGGCAGTTTCTAACTATGGCTACACCTTC
D gene: -
CDR3 length: 16
V gene: TRBV15
clone size: -
J gene: TRBJ1-2

CDR3 protein: CASSNRGASRYF
CDR3 DNA: TGTGCCAGCAGTAATCGTGGGGCATCCCGGTACTTC
D gene: -
CDR3 length: 12
V gene: TRBV7-8
clone size: -
J gene: TRBJ2-7

CDR3 protein: CASSLGSGNSPLHF
CDR3 DNA: TGCGCCAGCAGCTTGGGTTCGGGTAATTCACCCCTCCACTTT
D gene: -
CDR3 length: 14
V gene: TRBV5-1
clone size: -
J gene: TRBJ1-6

CDR3 protein: CASSLGGQEDTEAFF
CDR3 DNA: TGTGCCAGCAGCTTGGGGGGTCAGGAAGACACTGAAGCTTTCTTT
D gene: -
CDR3 length: 15
V gene: TRBV5-4
clone size: few
J gene: TRBJ1-1

CDR3 protein: CASSAGGSYNSPLHF
CDR3 DNA: TGTGCCAGCAGTGCGGGGGGCTCCTATAATTCACCCCTCCACTTT
D gene: -
CDR3 length: 15
V gene: TRBV2
clone size: -
J gene: TRBJ1-6

CDR3 protein: CATSDITRTGYTGELFF
CDR3 DNA: TGTGCCACCAGTGATATTACGCGGACAGGTTACACCGGGGAGCTGTTTTTT
D gene: TRBD1
CDR3 length: 17
V gene: TRBV24-1
clone size: -
J gene: TRBJ2-2

CDR3 protein: CASSLDRGYEQYF
CDR3 DNA: TGTGCCAGCAGTTTAGACAGGGGATACGAGCAGTACTTC
D gene: TRBD1
CDR3 length: 13
V gene: TRBV28
clone size: -
J gene: TRBJ2-7

CDR3 protein: CASSLDSGFTYEQYF
CDR3 DNA: TGTGCCAGCAGCTTAGATTCCGGTTTTACCTACGAGCAGTACTTC
D gene: -
CDR3 length: 15
V gene: TRBV11-2
clone size: -
J gene: TRBJ2-7

CDR3 protein: CASSVEGPEVSGNTIYF
CDR3 DNA: TGTGCCAGCAGCGTAGAAGGACCCGAGGTCTCTGGAAACACCATATATTTT
D gene: -
CDR3 length: 17
V gene: TRBV9
clone size: -
J gene: TRBJ1-3

CDR3 protein: CASSPIHPGEFF
CDR3 DNA: TGTGCCAGCTCACCGATCCATCCCGGCGAGTTCTTC
D gene: -
CDR3 length: 12
V gene: TRBV18
clone size: -
J gene: TRBJ2-1

CDR3 protein: CASSPIGSSGRRSTDTQYF
CDR3 DNA: TGTGCCAGCAGCCCGATTGGGTCTAGCGGGAGAAGGTCCACAGATACGCAGTATTTT
D gene: TRBD2
CDR3 length: 19
V gene: TRBV3-1/TRBV3-2
clone size: -
J gene: TRBJ2-3

CDR3 protein: CASSGGDTATNEKLFF
CDR3 DNA: TGTGCCAGCAGCGGGGGGGACACTGCAACTAATGAAAAACTGTTTTTT
D gene: -
CDR3 length: 16
V gene: TRBV9
clone size: -
J gene: TRBJ1-4

CDR3 protein: CASSLGGVYEQYF
CDR3 DNA: TGTGCCAGCAGCTTAGGTGGCGTCTACGAGCAGTACTTC
D gene: -
CDR3 length: 13
V gene: TRBV11-2
clone size: -
J gene: TRBJ2-7

CDR3 protein: CATSDLGVTGLETQYF
CDR3 DNA: TGTGCCACCAGTGATTTGGGGGTGACAGGGTTGGAGACCCAGTACTTC
D gene: TRBD1
CDR3 length: 16
V gene: TRBV24-1
clone size: -
J gene: TRBJ2-5

CDR3 protein: CASSPIGQGVQYF
CDR3 DNA: TGTGCCAGCTCACCAATTGGGCAGGGGGTGCAGTACTTC
D gene: TRBD1
CDR3 length: 13
V gene: TRBV18
clone size: -
J gene: TRBJ2-7

CDR3 protein: CASGRGTQNTGELFF
CDR3 DNA: TGTGCCAGCGGGCGTGGGACGCAGAACACCGGGGAGCTGTTTTTT
D gene: -
CDR3 length: 15
V gene: TRBV6-5
clone size: -
J gene: TRBJ2-2

CDR3 protein: CASSLGRQTQYF
CDR3 DNA: TGTGCCAGCAGCTTAGGCCGCCAGACCCAGTACTTC
D gene: -
CDR3 length: 12
V gene: TRBV7-3
clone size: -
J gene: TRBJ2-5

CDR3 protein: CASSYREFYGYTF
CDR3 DNA: TGTGCCAGCAGCTACAGGGAGTTCTATGGCTACACCTTC
D gene: -
CDR3 length: 13
V gene: TRBV6-5
clone size: few
J gene: TRBJ1-2

CDR3 protein: CSVVLAGELFF
CDR3 DNA: TGCAGCGTTGTACTAGCCGGGGAGCTGTTTTTT
D gene: -
CDR3 length: 11
V gene: TRBV29-1
clone size: -
J gene: TRBJ2-2

CDR3 protein: CASSPGLAGYNEQFF
CDR3 DNA: TGCGCCAGCAGCCCGGGACTAGCGGGCTACAATGAGCAGTTCTTC
D gene: TRBD2
CDR3 length: 15
V gene: TRBV5-1
clone size: -
J gene: TRBJ2-1

CDR3 protein: CASSLQPGGYEQYF
CDR3 DNA: TGTGCCAGCAGCTTACAGCCAGGGGGGTACGAGCAGTACTTC
D gene: -
CDR3 length: 14
V gene: TRBV11-3
clone size: -
J gene: TRBJ2-7

CDR3 protein: CASTKRESDEQFF
CDR3 DNA: TGTGCCAGCACAAAGCGGGAGAGCGATGAGCAGTTCTTC
D gene: TRBD2
CDR3 length: 13
V gene: TRBV12-3/TRBV12-4
clone size: -
J gene: TRBJ2-1

CDR3 protein: CASSPGGGNYGYTF
CDR3 DNA: TGTGCCAGCAGTCCAGGGGGCGGGAACTATGGCTACACCTTC
D gene: TRBD1
CDR3 length: 14
V gene: TRBV28
clone size: -
J gene: TRBJ1-2

CDR3 protein: CASSLTGITYNEQFF
CDR3 DNA: TGTGCCAGCAGTTTAACGGGGATCACCTACAATGAGCAGTTCTTC
D gene: -
CDR3 length: 15
V gene: TRBV27
clone size: -
J gene: TRBJ2-1

CDR3 protein: CASSGRDTNEKLFF
CDR3 DNA: TGTGCCAGCAGCGGCCGGGACACTAATGAAAAACTGTTTTTT
D gene: -
CDR3 length: 14
V gene: TRBV9
clone size: -
J gene: TRBJ1-4

CDR3 protein: CASMMVSGGVYEQFF
CDR3 DNA: TGCGCCAGCATGATGGTGTCAGGGGGGGTATATGAGCAGTTCTTC
D gene: -
CDR3 length: 15
V gene: TRBV4-1
clone size: -
J gene: TRBJ2-1

CDR3 protein: CASSKGDLKGLEQYF
CDR3 DNA: TGTGCCAGCAGCAAAGGGGACCTAAAGGGCCTCGAGCAGTACTTC
D gene: -
CDR3 length: 15
V gene: TRBV21-1
clone size: -
J gene: TRBJ2-7

CDR3 protein: CASSYRSSGNTEAFF
CDR3 DNA: TGTGCCAGCAGTTATCGGTCGTCAGGGAACACTGAAGCTTTCTTT
D gene: -
CDR3 length: 15
V gene: TRBV6-5
clone size: -
J gene: TRBJ1-1

CDR3 protein: CASSLRQVGGTEAFF
CDR3 DNA: TGCGCCAGCAGCCTAAGACAGGTGGGGGGCACTGAAGCTTTCTTT
D gene: -
CDR3 length: 15
V gene: TRBV5-1
clone size: -
J gene: TRBJ1-1

CDR3 protein: CSGNSGKGTQYF
CDR3 DNA: TGCAGCGGAAATAGCGGGAAGGGGACCCAGTACTTC
D gene: TRBD2
CDR3 length: 12
V gene: TRBV29-1
clone size: -
J gene: TRBJ2-5

CDR3 protein: CASSDRELAGKETQYF
CDR3 DNA: TGTGCCAGCAGTGACCGAGAACTAGCGGGGAAAGAGACCCAGTACTTC
D gene: TRBD2
CDR3 length: 16
V gene: TRBV6-1
clone size: -
J gene: TRBJ2-5

CDR3 protein: CAWTLAGEGEQYF
CDR3 DNA: TGTGCCTGGACCCTAGCGGGAGAGGGTGAGCAGTACTTC
D gene: TRBD2
CDR3 length: 13
V gene: TRBV30
clone size: once
J gene: TRBJ2-7